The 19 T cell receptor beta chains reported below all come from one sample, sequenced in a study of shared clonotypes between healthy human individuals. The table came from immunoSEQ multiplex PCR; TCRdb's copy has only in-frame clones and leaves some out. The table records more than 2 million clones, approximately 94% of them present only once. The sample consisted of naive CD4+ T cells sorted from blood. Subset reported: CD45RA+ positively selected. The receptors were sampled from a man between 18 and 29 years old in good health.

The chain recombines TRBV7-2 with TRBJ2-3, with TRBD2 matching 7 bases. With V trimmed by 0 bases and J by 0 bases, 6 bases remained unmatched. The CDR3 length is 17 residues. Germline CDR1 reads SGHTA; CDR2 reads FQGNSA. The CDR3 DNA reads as TGTGCCAGCAGCTTAGCGCTGGCTAGCGGTAGCACAGATACGCAGTATTTT. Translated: CASSLALASGSTDTQYF. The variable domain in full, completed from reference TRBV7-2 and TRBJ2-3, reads GAGVSQSPSNKVTEKGKDVELRCDPISGHTALYWYRQSLGQGLEFLIYFQGNSAPDKSGLPSDRFSAERTGGSVSTLTIQRTQQEDSAVYLCASSLALASGSTDTQYFGPGTRLTVL.

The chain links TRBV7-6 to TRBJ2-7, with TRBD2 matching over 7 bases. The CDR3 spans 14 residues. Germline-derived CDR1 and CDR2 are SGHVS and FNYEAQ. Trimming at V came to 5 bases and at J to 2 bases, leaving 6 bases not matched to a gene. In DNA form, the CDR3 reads TGTGCCAGCAGCAAAGGACTAGTAGCCTACGAGCAGTACTTC. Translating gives CASSKGLVAYEQYF.

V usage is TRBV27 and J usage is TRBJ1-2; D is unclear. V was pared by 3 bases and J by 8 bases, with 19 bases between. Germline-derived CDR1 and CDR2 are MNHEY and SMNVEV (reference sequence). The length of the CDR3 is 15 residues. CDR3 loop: CASSFRGSGRGGYTF. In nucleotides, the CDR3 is TGTGCCAGCAGTTTTAGAGGCAGCGGGCGTGGGGGCTACACCTTC.

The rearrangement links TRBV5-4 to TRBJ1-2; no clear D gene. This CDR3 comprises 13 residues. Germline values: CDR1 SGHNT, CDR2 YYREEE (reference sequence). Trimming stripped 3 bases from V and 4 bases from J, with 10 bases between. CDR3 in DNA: TGTGCCAGCAGCTCCAGTTCAAGCTATGGCTACACCTTC. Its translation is CASSSSSSYGYTF.

CDR3 nucleotides: TGTGCCAGCGGTCGGTCGTCTAGCACAGATACGCAGTATTTT. This gives the protein CASGRSSSTDTQYF. The chain uses TRBV2 and TRBJ2-3; D not resolved. This CDR3 comprises 14 residues. CDR1 and CDR2 (germline): SNHLY, FYNNEI. V lost 8 bases, J lost 0 bases, and 12 bases lay in between.

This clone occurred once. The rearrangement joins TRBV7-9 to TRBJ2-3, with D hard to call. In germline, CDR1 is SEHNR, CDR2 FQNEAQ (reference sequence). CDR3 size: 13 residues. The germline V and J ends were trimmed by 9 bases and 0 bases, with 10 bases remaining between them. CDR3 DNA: TGTGCCAGTGGGAAAGCTAGCACAGATACGCAGTATTTT. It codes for CASGKASTDTQYF. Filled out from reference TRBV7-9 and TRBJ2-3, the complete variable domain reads DTGVSQNPRHKITKRGQNVTFRCDPISEHNRLYWYRQTLGQGPEFLTYFQNEAQLEKSRLLSDRFSAERPKGSFSTLEIQRTEQGDSAMYLCASGKASTDTQYFGPGTRLTVL.

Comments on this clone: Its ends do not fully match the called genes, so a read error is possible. The CDR3 nucleotides read TGTGCCAGCAGCGAATACCAAAACTATGGCTACACCTTC. Protein sequence: CASSEYQNYGYTF. The chain employs TRBV25-1 and TRBJ1-2; D is uncertain. The germline V gene has CDR1 MGHDK and CDR2 SYGVNS. The CDR3 is 13 residues long.

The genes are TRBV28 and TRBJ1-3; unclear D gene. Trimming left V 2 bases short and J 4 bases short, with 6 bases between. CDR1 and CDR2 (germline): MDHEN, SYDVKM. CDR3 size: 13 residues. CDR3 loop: CASSLISGNTIYF. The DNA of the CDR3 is TGTGCCAGCAGTTTAATCTCCGGAAACACCATATATTTT.

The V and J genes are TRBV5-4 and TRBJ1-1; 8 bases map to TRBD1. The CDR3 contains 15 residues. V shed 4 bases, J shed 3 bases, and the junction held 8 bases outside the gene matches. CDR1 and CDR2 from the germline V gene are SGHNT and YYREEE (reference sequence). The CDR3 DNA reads TGTGCCAGCAGCGCCACAGGGGGGAGGGACACTGAAGCTTTCTTT. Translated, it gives CASSATGGRDTEAFF.

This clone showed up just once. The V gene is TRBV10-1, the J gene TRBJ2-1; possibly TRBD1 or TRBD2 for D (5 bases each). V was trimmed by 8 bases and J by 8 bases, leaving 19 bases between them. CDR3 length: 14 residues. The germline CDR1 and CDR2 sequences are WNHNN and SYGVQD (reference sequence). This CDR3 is CASPGAFSEHEQFF. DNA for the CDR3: TGCGCCAGCCCCGGGGCGTTCTCGGAACATGAGCAGTTCTTC.

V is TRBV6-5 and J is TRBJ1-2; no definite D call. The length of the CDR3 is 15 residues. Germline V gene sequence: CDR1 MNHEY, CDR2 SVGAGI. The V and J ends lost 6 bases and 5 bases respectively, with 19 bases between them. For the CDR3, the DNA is TGTGCCAGCAGCCCCGGCGCCGGACTTTCATATGGCTACACCTTC. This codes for CASSPGAGLSYGYTF.

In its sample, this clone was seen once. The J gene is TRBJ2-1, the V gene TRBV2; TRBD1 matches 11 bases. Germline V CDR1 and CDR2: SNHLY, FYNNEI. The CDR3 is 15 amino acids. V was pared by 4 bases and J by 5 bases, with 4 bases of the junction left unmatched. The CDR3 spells CASSGTDRGHNEQFF. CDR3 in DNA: TGTGCCAGCAGTGGGACGGACAGGGGGCACAATGAGCAGTTCTTC.

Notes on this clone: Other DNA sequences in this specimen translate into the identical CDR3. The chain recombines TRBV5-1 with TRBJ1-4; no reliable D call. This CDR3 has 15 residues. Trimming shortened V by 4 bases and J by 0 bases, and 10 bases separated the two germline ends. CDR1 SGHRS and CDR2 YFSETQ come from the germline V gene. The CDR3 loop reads CASSPGRSTNEKLFF. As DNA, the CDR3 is TGCGCCAGCAGCCCAGGACGGTCAACTAATGAAAAACTGTTTTTT.

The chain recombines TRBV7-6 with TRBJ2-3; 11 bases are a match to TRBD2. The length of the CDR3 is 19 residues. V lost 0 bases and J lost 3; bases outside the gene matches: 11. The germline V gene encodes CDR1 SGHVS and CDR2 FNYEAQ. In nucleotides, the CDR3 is TGTGCCAGCAGCTTAGCCACTAGCGGGAGAGAACGGGTGACAGATACGCAGTATTTT. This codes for CASSLATSGRERVTDTQYF.

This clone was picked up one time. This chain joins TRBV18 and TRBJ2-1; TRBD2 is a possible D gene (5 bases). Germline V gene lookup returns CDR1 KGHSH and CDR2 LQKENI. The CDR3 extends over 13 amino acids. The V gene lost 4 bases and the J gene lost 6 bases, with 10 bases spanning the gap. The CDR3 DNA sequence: TGTGCCAGCTCACGTTCGGGGTCCAATGAGCAGTTCTTC. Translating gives CASSRSGSNEQFF.

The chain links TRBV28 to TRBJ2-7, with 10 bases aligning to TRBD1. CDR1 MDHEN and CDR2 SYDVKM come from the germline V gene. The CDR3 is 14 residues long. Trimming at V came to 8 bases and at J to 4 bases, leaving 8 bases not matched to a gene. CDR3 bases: TGTGCCAGCTGGACGGGACAGGGGTTATACGAGCAGTACTTC. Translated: CASWTGQGLYEQYF.

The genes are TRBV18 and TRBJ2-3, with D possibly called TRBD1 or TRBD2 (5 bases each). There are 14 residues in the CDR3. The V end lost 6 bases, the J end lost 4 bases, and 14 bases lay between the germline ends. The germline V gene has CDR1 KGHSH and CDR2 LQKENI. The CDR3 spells CASSTRLGADTQYF. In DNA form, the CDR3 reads TGTGCCAGCTCGACAAGGCTGGGGGCAGATACGCAGTATTTT.

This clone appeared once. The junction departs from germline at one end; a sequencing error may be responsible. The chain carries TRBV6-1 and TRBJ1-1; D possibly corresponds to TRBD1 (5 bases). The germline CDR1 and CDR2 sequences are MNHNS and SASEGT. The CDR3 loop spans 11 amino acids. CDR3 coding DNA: TGTGCCAGCAGTGAAGCAGGGGCCTCCGTCTTT. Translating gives CASSEAGASVF.

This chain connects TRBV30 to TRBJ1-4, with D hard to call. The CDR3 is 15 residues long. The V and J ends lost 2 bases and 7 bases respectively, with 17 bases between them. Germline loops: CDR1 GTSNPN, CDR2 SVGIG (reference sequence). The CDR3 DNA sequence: TGTGCCTGGAGTCCAACACGAGGATACGGTGAAAAACTGTTTTTT. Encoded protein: CAWSPTRGYGEKLFF.